This TCR beta chain was sequenced in a study of cytomegalovirus exposure and HLA in healthy donors. Background on the study: Within the Caucasian-associated ancestry cluster were roughly 79% of the approximately 400 genotyped donors.

The V gene end was trimmed by 0 bases and the J gene end by 7 bases; junction bases not matched to a gene: 6. The CDR3 extends over 16 amino acids. The germline CDR1 and CDR2 sequences are SGHVS and FQNEAQ. As regards this clone: Its specificity is not known.

Researchers ran the PCR with 60 Vbeta and 13 Jbeta primers. Here immunoSEQ multiplex PCR was the method, and the copy in TCRdb shows in-frame clones only, minus some. The sample includes 85,000 to 130,000 clones, about 9.5% seen only once; the top ten take over 4.5%. The study, taken as a whole, reports: In an earlier analysis, about 87% or about 30%: the productive usage of most TCR beta V segments.

The sequence was collected from a man between 35 and 55 years old in good health and CMV-seropositive. The chain links TRBV7-8 to TRBJ2-2, with TRBD1 identical over 9 bases. The sample consisted of PBMCs. This CDR3 is CASSLATGGSGGELFF. DNA of the CDR3: TGTGCCAGCAGCTTAGCGACAGGGGGAAGTGGCGGGGAGCTGTTTTTT.